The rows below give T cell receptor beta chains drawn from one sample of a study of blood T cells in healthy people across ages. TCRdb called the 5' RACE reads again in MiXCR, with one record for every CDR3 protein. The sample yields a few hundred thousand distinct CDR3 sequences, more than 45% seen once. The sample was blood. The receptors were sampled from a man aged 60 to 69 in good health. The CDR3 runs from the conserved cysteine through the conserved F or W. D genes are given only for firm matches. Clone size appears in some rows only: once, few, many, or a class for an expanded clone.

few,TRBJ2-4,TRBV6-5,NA,CASSYSRGAKNIQYF,TGTGCCAGCAGTTACTCGAGGGGGGCCAAAAACATTCAGTACTTC
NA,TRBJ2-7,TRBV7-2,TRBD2,CASADRQLAGYYEQYF,TGTGCCAGCGCTGACCGACAGCTAGCGGGATATTACGAGCAGTACTTC
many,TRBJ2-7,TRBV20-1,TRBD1,CSANRDSYYEQYF,TGCAGTGCTAACCGGGACAGCTACTACGAGCAGTACTTC
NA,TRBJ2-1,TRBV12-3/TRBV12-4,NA,CASSSSPGPLAAYNEQFF,TGTGCCAGCAGCTCCTCCCCGGGACCTCTCGCAGCCTACAATGAGCAGTTCTTC
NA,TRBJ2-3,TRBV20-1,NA,CSARSSGPDTQYF,TGCAGTGCTAGATCCAGCGGGCCAGATACGCAGTATTTT
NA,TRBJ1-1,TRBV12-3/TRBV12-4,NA,CASVYTPRMNTEAFF,TGTGCCAGCGTATACACACCTAGAATGAACACTGAAGCTTTCTTT
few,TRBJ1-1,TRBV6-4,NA,CASRLYEGTEAFF,TGTGCCAGCAGACTTTATGAGGGCACTGAAGCTTTCTTT
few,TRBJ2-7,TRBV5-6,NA,CASSWGLGGYEQYF,TGTGCCAGCAGCTGGGGACTCGGAGGGTACGAGCAGTACTTC
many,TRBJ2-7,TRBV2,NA,CASSEGALLSYEQYF,TGTGCCAGCAGTGAAGGGGCATTACTCTCCTACGAGCAGTACTTC
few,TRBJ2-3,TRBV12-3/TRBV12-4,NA,CASSPQGSQYF,TGTGCCAGCAGTCCCCAGGGATCGCAGTATTTT
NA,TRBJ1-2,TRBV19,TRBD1,CASRDRAVGGYTF,TGTGCCAGCCGGGACAGGGCAGTCGGCGGCTACACCTTC
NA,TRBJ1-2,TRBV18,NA,CASSPPGGLGGYTF,TGTGCCAGCTCACCACCGGGGGGCCTCGGTGGCTACACCTTC
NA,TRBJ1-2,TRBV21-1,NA,CASSKQGSCYGYTF,TGTGCCAGCAGCAAACAGGGAAGTTGCTATGGCTACACCTTC
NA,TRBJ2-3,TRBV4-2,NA,CASSQDTWTQYF,TGTGCCAGCAGCCAAGATACGTGGACGCAGTATTTT
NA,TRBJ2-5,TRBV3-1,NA,CASSQGGADEQYF,TGTGCCAGCAGCCAAGGGGGGGCAGATGAGCAGTACTTC
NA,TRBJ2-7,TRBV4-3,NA,CASSQDPALPWAQYF,TGCGCCAGCAGCCAAGATCCGGCGCTTCCATGGGCCCAGTACTTC
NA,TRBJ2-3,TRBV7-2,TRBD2,CASSLGSGSGGTDTQYF,TGTGCCAGCAGCTTAGGTAGCGGGAGCGGCGGCACAGATACGCAGTATTTT
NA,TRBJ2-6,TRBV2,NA,CASLISGANVLTF,TGTGCCAGCTTGATCTCTGGGGCCAACGTCCTGACTTTC
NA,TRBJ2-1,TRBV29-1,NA,CSGSGVSYNEQFF,TGCAGCGGCTCCGGGGTCTCCTACAATGAGCAGTTCTTC
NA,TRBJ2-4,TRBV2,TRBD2,CASGEAKNIQYF,TGCGCCAGCGGGGAGGCCAAAAACATTCAGTACTTC
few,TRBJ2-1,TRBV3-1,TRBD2,CASSQGRGGGNEQFF,TGTGCCAGCAGCCAAGGGCGGGGCGGGGGCAATGAGCAGTTCTTC
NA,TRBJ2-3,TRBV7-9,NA,CASSLLAGASTDTQYF,TGTGCCAGCAGCTTACTGGCGGGCGCTAGCACAGATACGCAGTATTTT
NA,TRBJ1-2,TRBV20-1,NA,CSASPTGTGYTF,TGCAGTGCTAGTCCGACAGGAACCGGCTACACCTTC
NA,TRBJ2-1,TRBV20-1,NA,CSARRGAANNEQFF,TGCAGTGCTAGAAGGGGGGCGGCCAACAATGAGCAGTTCTTC
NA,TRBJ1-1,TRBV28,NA,CASSPGARPTGTEAFF,TGTGCCAGCAGCCCAGGGGCCAGGCCAACGGGAACTGAAGCTTTCTTT
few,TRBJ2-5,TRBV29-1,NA,CSAWKGGQETQYF,TGCAGCGCCTGGAAGGGGGGGCAAGAGACCCAGTACTTC
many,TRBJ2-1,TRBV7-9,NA,CALTTGPPYNEQFF,TGTGCCCTTACGACGGGGCCCCCCTACAATGAGCAGTTCTTC
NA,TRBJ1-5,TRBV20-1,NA,CSARGGSNQPQHF,TGCAGTGCGAGAGGGGGGAGCAATCAGCCCCAGCATTTT
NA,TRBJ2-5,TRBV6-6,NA,CASSYSGRGEQETQYF,TGTGCCAGCAGTTACTCGGGACGGGGTGAACAAGAGACCCAGTACTTC
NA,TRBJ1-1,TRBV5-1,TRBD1,CASSYGQGTATMNTEAFF,TGCGCCAGCAGCTACGGACAGGGGACCGCCACCATGAACACTGAAGCTTTCTTT
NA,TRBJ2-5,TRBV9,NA,CASSPGTRQETQYF,TGTGCCAGCAGCCCCGGGACTCGGCAGGAGACCCAGTACTTC